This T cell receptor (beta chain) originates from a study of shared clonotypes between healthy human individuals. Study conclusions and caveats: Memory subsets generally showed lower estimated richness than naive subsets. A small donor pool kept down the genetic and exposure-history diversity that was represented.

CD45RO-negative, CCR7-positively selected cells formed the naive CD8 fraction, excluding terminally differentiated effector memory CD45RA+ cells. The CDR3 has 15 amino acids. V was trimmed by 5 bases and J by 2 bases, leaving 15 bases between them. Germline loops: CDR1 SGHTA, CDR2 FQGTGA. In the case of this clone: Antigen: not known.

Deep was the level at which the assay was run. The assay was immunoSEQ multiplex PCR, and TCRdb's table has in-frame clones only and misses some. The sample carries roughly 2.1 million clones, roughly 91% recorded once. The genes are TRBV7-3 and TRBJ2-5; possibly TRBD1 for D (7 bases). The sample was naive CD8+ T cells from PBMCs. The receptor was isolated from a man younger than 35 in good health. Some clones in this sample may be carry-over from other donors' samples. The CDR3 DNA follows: TGTGCCAGCAGCCGGGGGACAGAGGGGCAAGAGACCCAGTACTTC. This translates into CASSRGTEGQETQYF.